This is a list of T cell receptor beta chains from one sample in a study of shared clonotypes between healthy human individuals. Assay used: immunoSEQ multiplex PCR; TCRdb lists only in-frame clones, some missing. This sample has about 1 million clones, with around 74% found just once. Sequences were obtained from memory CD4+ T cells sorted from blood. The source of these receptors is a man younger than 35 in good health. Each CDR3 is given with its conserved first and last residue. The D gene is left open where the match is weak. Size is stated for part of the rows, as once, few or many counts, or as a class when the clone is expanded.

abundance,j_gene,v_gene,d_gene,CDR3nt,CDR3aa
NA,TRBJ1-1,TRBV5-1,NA,TGCGCCAGCAGCTTGGCAGGGGAGGGAGCTTTCTTT,CASSLAGEGAFF
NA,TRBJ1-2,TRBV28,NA,TGTGCCAGCAGTTCCCCCCTCTTGGCTAACTATGGCTACACCTTC,CASSSPLLANYGYTF
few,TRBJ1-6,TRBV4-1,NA,TGCGCCAGCAGCCAGAGACAGATGAAGGGAAGCTCCTATAATTCACCCCTCCACTTT,CASSQRQMKGSSYNSPLHF
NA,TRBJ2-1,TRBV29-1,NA,TGCAGCGTCGCCCGCGGGACCGCATACAATGAGCAGTTCTTC,CSVARGTAYNEQFF
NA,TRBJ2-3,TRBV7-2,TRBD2,TGTGCCAGCAGCCGGACTAGCGGGCGTACAGATACGCAGTATTTT,CASSRTSGRTDTQYF
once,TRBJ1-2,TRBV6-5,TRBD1,TGTGCCAGCAGTCCCGGGACAGGGAACGGCTACACCTTC,CASSPGTGNGYTF
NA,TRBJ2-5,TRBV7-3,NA,TGTGCCAGCAGCTTAAGAGGAGGGGATAGGGTTGAGACCCAGTACTTC,CASSLRGGDRVETQYF
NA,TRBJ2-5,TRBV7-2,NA,TGTGCCAGCAGCCTCTGGCTAGCAAACCAAGAGACCCAGTACTTC,CASSLWLANQETQYF
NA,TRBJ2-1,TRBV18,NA,TGTGCCAGCTCACCACGGCTGATTGGCGACAATGAGCAGTTCTTC,CASSPRLIGDNEQFF
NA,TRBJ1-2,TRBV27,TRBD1,TGTGCCAGCTGCAAAACCGGGACAGGATATGGCTACACCTTC,CASCKTGTGYGYTF
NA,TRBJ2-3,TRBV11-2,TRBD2,TGTGCCAGCAGCTTAGGTCCACTAGCGGGAGGTGGAGATACGCAGTATTTT,CASSLGPLAGGGDTQYF
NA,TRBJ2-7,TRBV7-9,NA,TGTGCCAGCAGCTTAGGCATAGGGGTATCCTACGAGCAGTACTTC,CASSLGIGVSYEQYF
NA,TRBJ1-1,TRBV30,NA,TGTGCCTGGAGTACCTACACGGTCCTGAACACTGAAGCTTTCTTT,CAWSTYTVLNTEAFF
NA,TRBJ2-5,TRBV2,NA,TGTGCCAGCGTGGGGCAAAACAGCATTCAAGAGACCCAGTACTTC,CASVGQNSIQETQYF
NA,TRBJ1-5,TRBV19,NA,TGTGCCGGAGGACGCCCAACTTCTGGTGTACCCCAGCATTTT,CAGGRPTSGVPQHF
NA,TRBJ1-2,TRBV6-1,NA,TGTGCCAGCAGTGGTTATTGGGGCTCTGGGGGCTACACCTTC,CASSGYWGSGGYTF
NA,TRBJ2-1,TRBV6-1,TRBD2,TGTGCCAGCAGTGACTTCGGGGGGAGCTCCTACAATGAGCAGTTCTTC,CASSDFGGSSYNEQFF
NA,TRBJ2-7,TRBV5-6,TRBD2,TGTGCCAGCACTTACGGAGCGGGAGCGGCCTACGAGCAGTACTTC,CASTYGAGAAYEQYF
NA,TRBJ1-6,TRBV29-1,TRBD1,TGCAGCGTTCTCATTTCCGGGACAGATAATTCACCCCTCCACTTT,CSVLISGTDNSPLHF
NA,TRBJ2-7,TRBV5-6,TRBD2,TGTGCCAGCAGCGGGACTAGCGGGAGCGACGAGCAGTACTTC,CASSGTSGSDEQYF
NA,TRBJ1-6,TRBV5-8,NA,TGTGCCAGCAGCCCCGGTAGCTCCTATAATTCACCCCTCCACTTT,CASSPGSSYNSPLHF
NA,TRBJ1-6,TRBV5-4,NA,TGTGCCAGCAGCTTGGACCAGGGCGCCGGTTCACCCCTCCACTTT,CASSLDQGAGSPLHF
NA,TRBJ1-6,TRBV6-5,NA,TGTGCCAGCAGTAACGACAGGTCCCCGGGTTCACCCCTCCACTTT,CASSNDRSPGSPLHF
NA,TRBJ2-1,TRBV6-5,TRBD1,TGTGCCAGCAGGGACAGGGATTTGAGCAATGAGCAGTTCTTC,CASRDRDLSNEQFF
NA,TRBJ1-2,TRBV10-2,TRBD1,TGCGCCAGCAGTACCGGGACAGGGGAAAGTGATGGCTACACCTTC,CASSTGTGESDGYTF
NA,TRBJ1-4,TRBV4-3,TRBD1,TGCGCCAGCAGCCCTAGACAGGGAGGAATGGCTAATGAAAAACTGTTTTTT,CASSPRQGGMANEKLFF
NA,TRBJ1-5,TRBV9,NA,TGTGCCAGCAGCGTAGGGGTGGGGGCCGGCAATCAGCCCCAGCATTTT,CASSVGVGAGNQPQHF
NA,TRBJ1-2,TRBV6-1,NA,TGTGCCAGCAGTGAAGCCGGGTTTGGAGGAAGAGATGGCTACACCTTC,CASSEAGFGGRDGYTF
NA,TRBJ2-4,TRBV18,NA,TGTGCCAGCTCACTAGAACAGGGCCACATTCAGTACTTC,CASSLEQGHIQYF
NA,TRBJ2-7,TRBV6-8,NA,TGTGCCAGCAGTTACGGACGATCAAGGACGGCCGAGCAGTACTTC,CASSYGRSRTAEQYF
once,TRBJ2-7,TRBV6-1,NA,TGTGCCAGCAGTGATCAGGGCTACGAGCAGTACTTC,CASSDQGYEQYF
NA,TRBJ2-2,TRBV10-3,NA,TGTGCCATCAGTGAAGCCAACCTCAACACCGGGGAGCTGTTTTTT,CAISEANLNTGELFF
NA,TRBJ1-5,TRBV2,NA,TGTGCCAGCAGTGAATCCCGCCCAGGGCCCCAGCATTTT,CASSESRPGPQHF
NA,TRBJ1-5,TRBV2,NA,TGTGCCAGCAGTGCCGCAGGGCCAGGCAATCAGCCCCAGCATTTT,CASSAAGPGNQPQHF
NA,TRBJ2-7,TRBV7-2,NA,TGTGCCAGCAGCCAGTGGGGACGGGGATCCTACGAGCAGTACTTC,CASSQWGRGSYEQYF
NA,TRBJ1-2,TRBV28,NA,TGTGCCAGCAGTTTAGACCGGGAGCGTAACTATGGCTACACCTTC,CASSLDRERNYGYTF
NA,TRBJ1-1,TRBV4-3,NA,TGCGCCAGCAGTGCCGGGAGCTCAATATTCATGAACACTGAAGCTTTCTTT,CASSAGSSIFMNTEAFF
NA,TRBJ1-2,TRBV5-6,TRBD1,TGTGCCAGCAGCTTGCCCGCCGGGACAGGGGGGCTCTACACCTTC,CASSLPAGTGGLYTF
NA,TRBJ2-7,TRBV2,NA,TGTGCCAGCAGTGATGAAACGGGGAACTCCTACGAGCAGTACTTC,CASSDETGNSYEQYF
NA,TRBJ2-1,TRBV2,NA,TGTGCCAGCACAGGTCTAGGCAGTACCGTAAATGAGCAGTTCTTC,CASTGLGSTVNEQFF
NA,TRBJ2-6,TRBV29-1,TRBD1,TGCAGCGTTTGGCCCCTACAGGGGGGACCTGGGGCCAACGTCCTGACTTTC,CSVWPLQGGPGANVLTF
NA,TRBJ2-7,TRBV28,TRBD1,TGTGCCAGCAGTATGACAGGGGTCTACGAGCAGTACTTC,CASSMTGVYEQYF
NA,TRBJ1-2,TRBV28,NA,TGTGCCAGCAGTTCGAGGAGGGGAAGTGGCTACACCTTC,CASSSRRGSGYTF
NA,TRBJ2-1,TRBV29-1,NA,TGCAGCGTTGAACTCGATCTCTACAATGAGCAGTTCTTC,CSVELDLYNEQFF
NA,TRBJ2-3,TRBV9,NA,TGTGCCAGCAGCGTAGGGGCTAGCAACCCTATAACAGATACGCAGTATTTT,CASSVGASNPITDTQYF
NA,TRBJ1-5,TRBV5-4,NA,TGTGCCAGCAGCCCCCAGGGGAGCAATCAGCCCCAGCATTTT,CASSPQGSNQPQHF
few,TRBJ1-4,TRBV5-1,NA,TGCGCCAGCAGCGCGGGACAAGGAAATGAAAAACTGTTTTTT,CASSAGQGNEKLFF
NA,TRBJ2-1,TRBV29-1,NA,TGCAGCGTTGAAGGGTTCTACGGTTACAATGAGCAGTTCTTC,CSVEGFYGYNEQFF
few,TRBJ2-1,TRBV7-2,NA,TGTGCCAGCAGCTTAGTATCCGGGGGAGGTAGGAATGAGCAGTTCTTC,CASSLVSGGGRNEQFF
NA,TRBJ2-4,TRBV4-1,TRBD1,TGCGCCAGCAGCCAGGGGACAGGGGGCCGATTAAACATTCAGTACTTC,CASSQGTGGRLNIQYF
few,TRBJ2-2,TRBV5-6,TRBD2,TGTGCCAGCAGCGGTCGGACTAGCGGGATTATCGGGGAGCTGTTTTTT,CASSGRTSGIIGELFF
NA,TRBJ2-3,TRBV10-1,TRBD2,TGCGCCAGCAGTGCAGCTAGCGGGGGCAGCACAGATACGCAGTATTTT,CASSAASGGSTDTQYF
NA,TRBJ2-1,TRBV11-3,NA,TGTGCCAGCAGCTTAGTCAGGGGGGACTACAATGAGCAGTTCTTC,CASSLVRGDYNEQFF
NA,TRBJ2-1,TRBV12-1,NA,TGTGCCAGCAGCTTTAAGACTAGTCTTTGCATTTATGAGCAGTTCTTC,CASSFKTSLCIYEQFF
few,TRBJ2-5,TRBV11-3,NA,TGTGCCAGCAGCTTCGGGAGTGGAGAGACCCAGTACTTC,CASSFGSGETQYF
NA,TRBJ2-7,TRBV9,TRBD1,TGTGCCAGCAGCGAAGGACAGGGGACCTACGAGCAGTACTTC,CASSEGQGTYEQYF
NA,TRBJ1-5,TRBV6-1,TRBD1,TGTGCCAGCATTCAGGGACAGAGCAATCAGCCCCAGCATTTT,CASIQGQSNQPQHF
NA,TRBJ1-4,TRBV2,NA,TGTGCCAGCGGAAGTGGGCTTGCTAATGAAAAACTGTTTTTT,CASGSGLANEKLFF
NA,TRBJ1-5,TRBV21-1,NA,TGTGCCAGCAGCAAACGGAAGGGAACCTTGTGTAGAGCTCAGCCCCAGCATTTT,CASSKRKGTLCRAQPQHF
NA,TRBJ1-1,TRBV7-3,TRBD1,TGTGCCAGCAGCACGACAGGGGGCGCCGGGAACACTGAAGCTTTCTTT,CASSTTGGAGNTEAFF